This TCR beta chain was sequenced in a study of spatial heterogeneity in lung cancer. All TCR cDNA molecules were individually tagged with a unique molecular identifier. TCRdb fed the 5' RACE reads into MiXCR, producing one record per CDR3 protein. The sample has about 8,100 distinct CDR3 sequences, roughly 12% seen once. Relative to its sample, this clonotype is medium-sized. Its antigen is unidentified. The sample's time point: sample taken at primary tumor resection. The CDR3 runs to 13 residues. Germline values: CDR1 DFQATT, CDR2 SNEGSKA (reference sequence). With 5 bases removed from V and 6 bases from J, the gap between germline ends came to 13 bases. General study results and limits: Higher tumor mutation counts went along with higher counts of expanded intratumoral alpha and beta TCRs.

V gene TRBV20-1 combines with J gene TRBJ2-2; tentatively, D is TRBD2 (5 bases). The clonotype was recovered from a male donor with early-stage non-small cell lung cancer. The material was lung tumor tissue, obtained at surgery. The CDR3 sequence is CSARGPGAGELFF. In DNA, the CDR3 is TGCAGTGCTCGGGGTCCTGGGGCCGGGGAGCTGTTTTTT.